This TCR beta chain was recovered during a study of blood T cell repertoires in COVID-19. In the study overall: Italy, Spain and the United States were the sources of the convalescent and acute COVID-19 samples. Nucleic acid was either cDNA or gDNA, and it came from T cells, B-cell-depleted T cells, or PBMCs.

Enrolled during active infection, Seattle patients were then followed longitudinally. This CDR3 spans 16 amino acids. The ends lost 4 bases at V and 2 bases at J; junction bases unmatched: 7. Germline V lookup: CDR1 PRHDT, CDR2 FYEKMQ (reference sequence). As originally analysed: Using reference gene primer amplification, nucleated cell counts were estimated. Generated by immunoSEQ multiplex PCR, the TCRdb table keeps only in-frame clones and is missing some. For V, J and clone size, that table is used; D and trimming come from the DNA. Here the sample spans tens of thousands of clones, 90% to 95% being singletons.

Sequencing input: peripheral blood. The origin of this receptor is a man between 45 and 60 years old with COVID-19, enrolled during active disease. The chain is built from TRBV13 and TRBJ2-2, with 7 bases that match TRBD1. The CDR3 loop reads CASSWDSRLNTGELFF. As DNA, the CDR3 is TGTGCCAGCAGCTGGGACAGCAGATTAAACACCGGGGAGCTGTTTTTT.